The rows below give T cell receptor beta chains drawn from one sample of a study of cytomegalovirus exposure and HLA in healthy donors. TCRdb keeps only in-frame clones here, not all; method: immunoSEQ multiplex PCR. The table shows about 150,000 clones, with about 83% occurring only once. The sample comprised PBMCs. The receptors originated from a woman in her thirties in good health and CMV-seronegative. Both conserved end residues are trimmed from each CDR3. D genes are given only for firm matches.

V gene: TRBV5-5
D gene: TRBD1
CDR3 protein: ASSEDRVYYGYT

V gene: TRBV25-1
D gene: TRBD1
CDR3 protein: ASSVTGGTEAF

V gene: TRBV4-3
D gene: TRBD2
CDR3 protein: ASSQDRAGGPTDTQY

V gene: TRBV5-1
D gene: -
CDR3 protein: ASSFTEGINEQF

V gene: TRBV6-5
D gene: -
CDR3 protein: ASSTEQGNTEAF

V gene: TRBV7-2
D gene: -
CDR3 protein: ASSLAYRGTDTQY

V gene: TRBV30
D gene: TRBD1
CDR3 protein: AWREQGGFMNTEAF

V gene: TRBV5-1
D gene: TRBD1
CDR3 protein: ASSPRTGGTDTQY

V gene: TRBV29-1
D gene: -
CDR3 protein: SACLDLQETQY

V gene: TRBV11-1
D gene: -
CDR3 protein: ASSLRSGGTGYT

V gene: TRBV30
D gene: -
CDR3 protein: AWNTQGNGGGYT

V gene: TRBV18
D gene: TRBD2
CDR3 protein: ASSQGLAESYEQY

V gene: TRBV7-2
D gene: TRBD2
CDR3 protein: ASSSQGREAGANVLT

V gene: TRBV11-2
D gene: -
CDR3 protein: ASKGAWNSPLH

V gene: TRBV7-8
D gene: -
CDR3 protein: ASIFGPSGEQY

V gene: TRBV28
D gene: -
CDR3 protein: ASSLGGSGELF

V gene: TRBV29-1
D gene: -
CDR3 protein: SVALHREDYGYT

V gene: TRBV18
D gene: TRBD2
CDR3 protein: ASSTESGLAGPPSTDTQY

V gene: TRBV7-3
D gene: -
CDR3 protein: ASSLIGGSRNYGYT

V gene: TRBV2
D gene: TRBD1
CDR3 protein: ASSGTGGRSGELF

V gene: TRBV29-1
D gene: -
CDR3 protein: SVEGAGYGYT

V gene: TRBV19
D gene: -
CDR3 protein: ASKPMDTDNQPQH

V gene: TRBV6-1
D gene: TRBD1
CDR3 protein: ASRRGQDYGYT

V gene: TRBV29-1
D gene: -
CDR3 protein: SVVRTLNTEAF

V gene: TRBV19
D gene: TRBD2
CDR3 protein: ASSTGLARDTQY

V gene: TRBV19
D gene: TRBD1
CDR3 protein: ASSARDRGEDYYGYT

V gene: TRBV19
D gene: TRBD2
CDR3 protein: ASSFSGSFNEQF

V gene: TRBV4-1
D gene: TRBD1
CDR3 protein: ASSPGTGGTLGQPQH

V gene: TRBV30
D gene: TRBD1
CDR3 protein: AWRDEHRDRGHGYT

V gene: TRBV5-1
D gene: TRBD2
CDR3 protein: ASSLGLAGEEQF

V gene: TRBV4-1
D gene: TRBD1
CDR3 protein: ASSPGQVYGYT

V gene: TRBV7-3
D gene: TRBD2
CDR3 protein: ASSAISERGGEETQY

V gene: TRBV18
D gene: -
CDR3 protein: ASSLNTPGGNYGYT

V gene: TRBV7-6
D gene: TRBD2
CDR3 protein: ASSLVGGEVGKYNEQF

V gene: TRBV4-2
D gene: -
CDR3 protein: ASSQDRGWEQY

V gene: TRBV7-9
D gene: -
CDR3 protein: ASSLAIGAFYEQY